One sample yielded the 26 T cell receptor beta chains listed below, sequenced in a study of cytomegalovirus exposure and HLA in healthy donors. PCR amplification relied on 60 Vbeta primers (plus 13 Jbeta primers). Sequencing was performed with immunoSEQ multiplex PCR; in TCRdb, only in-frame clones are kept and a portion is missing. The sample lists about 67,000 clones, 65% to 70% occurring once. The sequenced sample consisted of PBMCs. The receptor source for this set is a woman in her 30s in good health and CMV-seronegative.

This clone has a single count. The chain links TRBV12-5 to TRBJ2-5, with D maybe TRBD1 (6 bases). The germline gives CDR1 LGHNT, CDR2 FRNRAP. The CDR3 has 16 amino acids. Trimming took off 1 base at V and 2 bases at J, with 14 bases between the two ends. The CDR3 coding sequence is TGTGCTAGTGGTTTGGGACGACGGGACACACAAGAGACCCAGTACTTC. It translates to CASGLGRRDTQETQYF.

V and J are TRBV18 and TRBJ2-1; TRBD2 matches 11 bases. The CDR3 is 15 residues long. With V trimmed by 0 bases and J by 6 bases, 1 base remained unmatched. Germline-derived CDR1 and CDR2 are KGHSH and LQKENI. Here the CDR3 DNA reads TGTGCCAGCTCACCACCTAGCGGGGGGGCCAATGAGCAGTTCTTC. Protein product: CASSPPSGGANEQFF.

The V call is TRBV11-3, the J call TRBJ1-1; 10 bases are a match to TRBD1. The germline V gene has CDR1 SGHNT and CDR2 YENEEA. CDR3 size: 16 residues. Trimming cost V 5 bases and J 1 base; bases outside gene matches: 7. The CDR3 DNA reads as TGTGCCAGCAGCCCCCGGACAGGGGGGAGGAACACTGAAGCTTTCTTT. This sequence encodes CASSPRTGGRNTEAFF.

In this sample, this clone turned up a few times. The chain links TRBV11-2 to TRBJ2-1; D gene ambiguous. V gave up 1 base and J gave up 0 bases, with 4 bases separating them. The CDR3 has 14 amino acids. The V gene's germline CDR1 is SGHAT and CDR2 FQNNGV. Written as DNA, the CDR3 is TGTGCCAGCAGCTTAGGACTCTCCTACAATGAGCAGTTCTTC. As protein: CASSLGLSYNEQFF.

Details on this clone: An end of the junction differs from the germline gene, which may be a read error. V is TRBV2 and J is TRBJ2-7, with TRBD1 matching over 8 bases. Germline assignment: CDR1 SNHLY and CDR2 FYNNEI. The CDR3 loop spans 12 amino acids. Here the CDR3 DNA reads TGTTCCAGGGGGCAGGGGGCCTACGAGCAGTACTTC. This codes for CSRGQGAYEQYF. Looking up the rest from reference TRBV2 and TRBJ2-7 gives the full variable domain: EPEVTQTPSHQVTQMGQEVILRCVPISNHLYFYWYRQILGQKVEFLVSFYNNEISEKSEIFDDQFSVERPDGSNFTLKIRSTKLEDSAMYFCSRGQGAYEQYFGPGTRLTVT.

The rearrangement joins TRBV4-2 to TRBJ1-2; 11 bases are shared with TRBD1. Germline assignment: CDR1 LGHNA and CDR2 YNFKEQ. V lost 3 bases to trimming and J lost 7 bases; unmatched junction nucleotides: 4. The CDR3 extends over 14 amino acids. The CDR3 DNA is TGTGCCAGCAGCCAGATTGGACAGGGGGCTGGCTACACCTTC. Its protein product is CASSQIGQGAGYTF.

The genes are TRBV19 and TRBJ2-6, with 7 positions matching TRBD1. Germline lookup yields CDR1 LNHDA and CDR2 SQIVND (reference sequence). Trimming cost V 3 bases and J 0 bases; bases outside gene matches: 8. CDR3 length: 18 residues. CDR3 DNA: TGTGCCAGTAGTATCCCCGGGACAGCGCTCTCTGGGGCCAACGTCCTGACTTTC. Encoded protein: CASSIPGTALSGANVLTF.

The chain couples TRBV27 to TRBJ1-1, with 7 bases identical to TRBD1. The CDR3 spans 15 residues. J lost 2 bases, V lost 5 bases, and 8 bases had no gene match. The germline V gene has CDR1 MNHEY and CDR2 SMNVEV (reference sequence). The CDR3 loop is CASSPPGQLNTEAFF. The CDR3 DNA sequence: TGTGCCAGCAGTCCTCCGGGACAGTTAAACACTGAAGCTTTCTTT.

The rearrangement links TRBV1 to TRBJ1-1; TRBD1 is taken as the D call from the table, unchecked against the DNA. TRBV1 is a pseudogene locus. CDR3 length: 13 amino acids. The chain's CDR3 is CASSQDPQAEAFF. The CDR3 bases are TGCGCCAGCAGCCAAGATCCGCAGGCTGAAGCTTTCTTT.

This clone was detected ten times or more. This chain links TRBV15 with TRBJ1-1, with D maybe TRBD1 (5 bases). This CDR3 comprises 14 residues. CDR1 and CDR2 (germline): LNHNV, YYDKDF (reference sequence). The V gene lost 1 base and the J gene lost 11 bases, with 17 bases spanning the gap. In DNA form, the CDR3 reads TGTGCCACCAGCAGAGGTATCGGGGGAAAAGTGGCTTTCTTT. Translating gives CATSRGIGGKVAFF.

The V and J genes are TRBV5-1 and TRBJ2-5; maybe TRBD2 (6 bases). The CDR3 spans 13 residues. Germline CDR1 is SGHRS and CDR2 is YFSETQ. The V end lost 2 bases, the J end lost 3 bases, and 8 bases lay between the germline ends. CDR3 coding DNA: TGCGCCAGCAGCTTCGGGGAGGAAGAGACCCAGTACTTC. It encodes CASSFGEEETQYF.

The CDR3 is CASSRDRQETQYF. DNA for the CDR3: TGTGCCAGCAGTCGGGACAGGCAAGAGACCCAGTACTTC. The chain is built from TRBV6-6 and TRBJ2-5; 8 positions agree with TRBD1. The CDR3 spans 13 residues. The V gene's germline CDR1 is MNHNY and CDR2 SVGAGI (reference sequence). The V gene end was trimmed by 5 bases and the J gene end by 2 bases; junction bases not matched to a gene: 1.

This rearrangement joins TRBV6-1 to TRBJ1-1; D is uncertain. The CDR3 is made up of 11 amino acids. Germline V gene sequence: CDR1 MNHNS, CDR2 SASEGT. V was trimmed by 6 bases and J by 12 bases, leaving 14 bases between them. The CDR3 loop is CASRHGRATFF. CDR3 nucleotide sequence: TGTGCCAGCAGACACGGGCGGGCGACTTTCTTT.

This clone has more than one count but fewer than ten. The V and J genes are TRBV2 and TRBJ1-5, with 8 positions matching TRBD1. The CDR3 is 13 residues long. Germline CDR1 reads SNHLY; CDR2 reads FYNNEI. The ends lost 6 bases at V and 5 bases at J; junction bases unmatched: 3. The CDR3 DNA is TGTGCCAGCAGCACAGGGGGTCATCAGCCCCAGCATTTT. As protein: CASSTGGHQPQHF.

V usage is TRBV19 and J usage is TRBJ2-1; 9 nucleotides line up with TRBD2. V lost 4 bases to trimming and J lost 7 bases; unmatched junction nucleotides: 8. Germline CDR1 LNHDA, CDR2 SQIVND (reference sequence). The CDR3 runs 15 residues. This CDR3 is CASSTVGGGANEQFF. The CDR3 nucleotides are TGTGCCAGTAGTACCGTCGGCGGGGGGGCAAATGAGCAGTTCTTC.

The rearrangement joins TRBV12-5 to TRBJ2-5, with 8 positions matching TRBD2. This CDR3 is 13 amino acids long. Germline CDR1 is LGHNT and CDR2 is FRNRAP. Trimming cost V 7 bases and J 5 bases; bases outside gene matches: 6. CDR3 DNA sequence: TGTGCTAGTGCTCTCTCGGGGGGGGAGACCCAGTACTTC. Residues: CASALSGGETQYF.

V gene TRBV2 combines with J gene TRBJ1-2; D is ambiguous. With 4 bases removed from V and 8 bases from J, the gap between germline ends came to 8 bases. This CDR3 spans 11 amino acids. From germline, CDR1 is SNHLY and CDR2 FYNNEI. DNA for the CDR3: TGTGCCAGCAGTGGAGGCTGGGGCTACACCTTC. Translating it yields CASSGGWGYTF.

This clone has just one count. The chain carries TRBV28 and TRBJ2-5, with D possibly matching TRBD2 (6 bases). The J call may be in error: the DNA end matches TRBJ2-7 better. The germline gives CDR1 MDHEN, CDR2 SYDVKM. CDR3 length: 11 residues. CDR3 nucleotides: TGTGCCAGCGGGACTTCCTACGAGCAGTACTTC. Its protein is CASGTSYEQYF.

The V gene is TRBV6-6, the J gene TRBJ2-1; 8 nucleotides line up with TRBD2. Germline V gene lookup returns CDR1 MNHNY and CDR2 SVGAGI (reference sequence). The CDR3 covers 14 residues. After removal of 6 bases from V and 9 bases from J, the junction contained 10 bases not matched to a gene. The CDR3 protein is CASSGRGGRSEQFF. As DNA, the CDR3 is TGTGCCAGCAGCGGGAGGGGTGGAAGGAGTGAGCAGTTCTTC.

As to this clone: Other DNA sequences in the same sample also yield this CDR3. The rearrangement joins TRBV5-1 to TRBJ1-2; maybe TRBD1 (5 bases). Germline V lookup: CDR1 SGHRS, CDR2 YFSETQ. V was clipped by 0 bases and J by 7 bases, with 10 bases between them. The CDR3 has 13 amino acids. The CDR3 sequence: CASSLGQGGGYTF. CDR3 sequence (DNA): TGCGCCAGCAGCTTGGGGCAGGGTGGTGGCTACACCTTC.

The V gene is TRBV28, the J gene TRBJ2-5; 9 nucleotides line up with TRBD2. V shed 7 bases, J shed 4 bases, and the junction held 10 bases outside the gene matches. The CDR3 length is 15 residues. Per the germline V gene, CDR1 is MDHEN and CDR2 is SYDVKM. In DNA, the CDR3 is TGTGCCAGCACCAATGGCGGGGGGGCCTTAGAGACCCAGTACTTC. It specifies CASTNGGGALETQYF.

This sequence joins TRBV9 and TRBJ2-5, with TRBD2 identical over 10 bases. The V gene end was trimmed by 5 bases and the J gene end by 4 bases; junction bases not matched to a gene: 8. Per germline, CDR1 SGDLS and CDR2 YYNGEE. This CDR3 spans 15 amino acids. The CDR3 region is CASSSGGSPRETQYF. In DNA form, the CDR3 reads TGTGCCAGCAGTAGCGGGGGGTCACCAAGAGAGACCCAGTACTTC.

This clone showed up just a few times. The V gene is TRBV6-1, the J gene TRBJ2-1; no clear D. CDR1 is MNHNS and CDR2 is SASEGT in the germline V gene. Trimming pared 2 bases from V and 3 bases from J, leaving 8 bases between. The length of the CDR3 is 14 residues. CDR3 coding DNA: TGTGCCAGCAGTGAATCACACAACTACAATGAGCAGTTCTTC. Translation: CASSESHNYNEQFF.

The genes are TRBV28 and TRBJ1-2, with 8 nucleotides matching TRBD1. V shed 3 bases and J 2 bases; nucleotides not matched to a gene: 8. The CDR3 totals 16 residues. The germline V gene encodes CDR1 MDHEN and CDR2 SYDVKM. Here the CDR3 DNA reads TGTGCCAGCAGTTTTGAAGGCGACAGGGGAAACTATGGCTACACCTTC. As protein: CASSFEGDRGNYGYTF.

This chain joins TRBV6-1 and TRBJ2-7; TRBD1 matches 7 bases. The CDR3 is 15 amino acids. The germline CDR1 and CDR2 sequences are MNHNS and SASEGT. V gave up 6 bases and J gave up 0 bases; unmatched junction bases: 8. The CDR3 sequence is CASRTGHGSSYEQYF. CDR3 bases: TGTGCCAGCAGGACAGGGCACGGAAGCTCCTACGAGCAGTACTTC.

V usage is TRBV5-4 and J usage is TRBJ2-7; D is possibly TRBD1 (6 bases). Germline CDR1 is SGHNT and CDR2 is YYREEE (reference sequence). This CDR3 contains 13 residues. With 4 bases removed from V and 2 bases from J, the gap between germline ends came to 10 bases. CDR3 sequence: CASSAGTPYEQYF. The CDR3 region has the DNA TGTGCCAGCAGCGCCGGGACACCCTACGAGCAGTACTTC. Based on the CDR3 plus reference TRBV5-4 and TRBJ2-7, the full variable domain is ETGVTQSPTHLIKTRGQQVTLRCSSQSGHNTVSWYQQALGQGPQFIFQYYREEENGRGNFPPRFSGLQFPNYSSELNVNALELDDSALYLCASSAGTPYEQYFGPGTRLTVT.